This TCR beta chain derives from a study of cytomegalovirus exposure and HLA in healthy donors. The CDR3 spans 16 residues. This clone was observed a few times. Both 60 Vbeta primers and 13 Jbeta primers went into the PCR. Some clones are missing from TCRdb's copy, which holds only in-frame ones; the method was immunoSEQ multiplex PCR. The sample lists tens of thousands of clones; about 57% were seen once. This chain uses TRBV21-1 with TRBJ2-7; TRBD1, the table's D call, was not compared with the DNA. TRBV21-1 corresponds to a pseudogene. Sequencing was done on a sample of PBMCs. The receptor was derived from a human donor in good health. The CDR3 loop is CASSKVRDRYVYEQYF. The CDR3 nucleotides read TGTGCCAGCAGCAAAGTCCGGGACAGGTACGTCTACGAGCAGTACTTC.